This T cell receptor beta chain was sequenced for a study of blood T cell repertoires in COVID-19. Whole-study context: Collection of acute and convalescent COVID-19 samples took place in the United States, Italy and Spain.

Original methodology: The authors estimated nucleated cell counts from reference gene primer amplification. This table comes from immunoSEQ multiplex PCR, and its TCRdb copy is limited to in-frame clones, with some not included. That table is the source of V, J and clone size, and D and trimming were worked out from the DNA. This sample has about 48,000 clones, with 85% found just once. The length of the CDR3 is 14 residues. Looked up from germline, CDR1 is SGHRS and CDR2 is YFSETQ. Trimming cost V 4 bases and J 3 bases; bases outside gene matches: 6. The origin of this receptor is a woman aged 55-69 years with acute or convalescent COVID-19. The chain links TRBV5-1 to TRBJ1-2; 7 positions match TRBD1. Sequencing was carried out using peripheral blood. The CDR3 loop reads CASSEPGQYYGYTF. The CDR3 DNA reads as TGCGCCAGCAGCGAGCCGGGACAGTACTATGGCTACACCTTC.